One T cell receptor (beta chain) is described in this entry. This clonotype was counted a few times. Its antigen has not been determined. No quality values exist for individual bases; no much larger clone is one base distant. Hyperthyroidism patients were newly diagnosed, with disease duration under 2 months, and aged 18 to 65 years. Patients with uncontrolled infections, other autoimmune diseases, pregnancy or lactation were excluded. Clinical symptoms, serum thyroxine and TRAb, thyroid ultrasound, and orbital computed tomography formed the basis for the diagnoses. Blood from progressor patients was drawn when they were first diagnosed with hyperthyroidism, before any ophthalmopathy symptoms appeared. PBMCs were isolated from more than 9 ml of fresh peripheral blood by Ficoll-Paque density gradient centrifugation. Patients classed as progressors first received a Graves' hyperthyroidism diagnosis and then went on to develop ophthalmopathy during follow-up. Total RNA was extracted with Trizol reagent, and quality was checked on an Agilent 2100 Bioanalyzer.

These data belong to a study of T cells in Graves' hyperthyroidism and ophthalmopathy (dated by TCRdb to about 2019). Context from the whole study: Peripheral blood was collected at initial diagnosis, before any treatment. The 75 to 100 discovery patients were randomly divided into training and test sets at a 7:3 ratio. TCR Vbeta CDR3 sequencing of some 140 peripheral blood samples (over 40 ophthalmopathy, 75 to 85 hyperthyroidism and about 17 progressor patients) is reported in the paper. In addition, the study compared T-cell repertoires in thyroid tissue and in blood from roughly six Graves' hyperthyroidism patients. Whether ophthalmopathy could be predicted prospectively was tested in an independent validation cohort made up of about 20 hyperthyroidism patients plus 17 patients who later progressed to ophthalmopathy. After blood sampling, hyperthyroidism patients were treated with methimazole at a starting dose of 30 mg daily, and ophthalmopathy patients were treated with high-dose intravenous methylprednisolone. To identify TCR V-J signatures that set the groups apart, the researchers used a discovery cohort of more than 95 patients, made up of under 50 with Graves' ophthalmopathy and some 55 with stable Graves' hyperthyroidism.

The research as a whole found: During validation, the model predicted progression to ophthalmopathy a median of approximately 6.5 months ahead of onset, with roughly 65% sensitivity and 72.22% specificity. Most expanded thyroid clonotypes (frequency above 0.001) were also detected in blood, suggesting blood repertoires may reflect thyroid immune responses. No statistical method was used to set the sample size in advance, and investigators knew the group allocation. In cross-validation, a model built on a 13 V-J signature told ophthalmopathy apart from stable hyperthyroidism with approximately 90% sensitivity and about 81% specificity, and in testing the same model reached 80%/75%.

CDR1 SGHVS and CDR2 FNYEAQ are derived from the germline V gene. Inclusive of the bounding cysteine and phenylalanine, the CDR3 is 16 residues long. Just the 48-base CDR3 DNA is kept, in frame starting at base 1. At the junction V is shortened by 6 bases and J by 1 base, with 19 bases in between. The TCR beta CDR3 regions were amplified from RNA transcripts. For the first round of RT-PCR on the TCR CDR3, the HTBI primer set was used together with the Qiagen OneStep RT-PCR kit. The libraries were constructed in a second round of multiplex PCR and then size-selected and purified. Libraries were sequenced paired-end with 100 bp reads on an Illumina HiSeq2000. Concerning the study's data processing: SOAPnuke was used to process the raw data, throwing out any read that contained adapters or uncalled bases, had a mean Phred below 15, or lacked an exact constant-primer or identifier match. High-quality paired reads were merged with COPE v1.2.5, and unique nucleotide sequences were defined as clonotypes. Clonotypes were aligned to IMGT TRBV, TRBD and TRBJ reference segments using MiTCR v1.1. The analysis was restricted to V-J combinations with a frequency above 0.0001, which together covered 99% to 99.2% of the repertoires. A TCS score was defined as the ratio between F50 (clonal expansion) and ExV (chaos), using BLOSUM62-based TCRdist between CDR3 peptides within each V-J. Welch's t-statistics and random forest reduced around 520 V-J features to about 13, which were used in a naive Bayes classifier (R e1071). Using fastp trimming at Q25 and MiXCR clonotype assembly, TCRdb reanalyzed the public sequencing data and kept in-frame beta chains. Rows with a matching CDR3 protein are joined into one entry that keeps the most common DNA and genes. The V and J calls come from TCRdb's annotation, not from the publication. The sample table shows hundreds of thousands of distinct CDR3 sequences, and approximately 15% are seen once. The biggest ten clones account for roughly a quarter of the sample.

Sequencing input: blood. The clonotype originates from a woman under 30 with Graves' hyperthyroidism that later progressed to Graves' ophthalmopathy. In this chain, TRBV7-6 is recombined with TRBJ2-7, with the D gene too uncertain to name. At the DNA level, the sequence is TGTGCCAGCAGACCTATTAGATTGGAAGGGTCCTACGAGCAGTACTTC. It translates as CASRPIRLEGSYEQYF.